This is a list of T cell receptor beta chains from one sample in a study of patients and donors after allogeneic stem cell transplantation. TCRdb re-called the RT-PCR reads through MiXCR, storing one row per CDR3 protein. The profile shows over 25,000 distinct CDR3 sequences, less than 45% of them singletons. Sample: blood, either unsorted or a sorted T cell fraction (not recorded which). These receptor sequences come from a human donor who was either an allogeneic HSCT recipient or a stem cell or donor lymphocyte infusion donor (not recorded which). It is not recorded whose cells these are; they may come from a transplant donor. The CDR3 runs from the conserved cysteine through the conserved F or W.

V	J	length	CDR3
TRBV6-5	TRBJ1-6	15	CASRAPGRGNSPLHF
TRBV5-1	TRBJ2-5	12	CASSFFQETQYF
TRBV6-6	TRBJ1-5	15	CASRRLGDSNQPQHF
TRBV7-2	TRBJ2-1	15	CASSTQGTLYNEQFF
TRBV21-1	TRBJ1-2	14	CASSIWTGGYGYTF
TRBV20-1	TRBJ2-1	15	CSAFLRLAENNEQFF
TRBV24-1	TRBJ2-1	14	CATRREGPYNEQFF
TRBV12-3/TRBV12-4	TRBJ1-1	14	CASSLSGADTEAFF
TRBV7-9	TRBJ2-3	16	CASSPPGRAPEDTQYF
TRBV10-3	TRBJ1-2	13	CAILKQGGGGYTF
TRBV5-6	TRBJ1-2	13	CASSLSRAYGYTF
TRBV20-1	TRBJ2-7	15	CSARDLLAGGREQYF
TRBV9	TRBJ2-7	15	CASSVSSVFTYEQYF
TRBV14	TRBJ2-1	15	CASSQYGSPYNEQFF
TRBV24-1	TRBJ1-2	13	CATSEYGPGGYTF
TRBV7-9	TRBJ1-5	15	CASSLGTYSNQPQHF
TRBV27	TRBJ1-4	13	CASSLWGSEKLFF
TRBV12-3/TRBV12-4	TRBJ2-3	15	CASSYSGRGADTQYF
TRBV3-1	TRBJ1-2	13	CASSRQGAGGYTF
TRBV19	TRBJ1-2	14	CASRRVGQGKGYTF
TRBV20-1	TRBJ1-1	12	CSASRPNTEAFF
TRBV6-2/TRBV6-3	TRBJ1-6	14	CASNRTGKNSPLHF
TRBV6-2/TRBV6-3	TRBJ2-1	17	CASSYSNRGLATYEQFF
TRBV7-9	TRBJ1-4	16	CASSYPRSFLGEKLFF
TRBV6-2/TRBV6-3	TRBJ1-2	11	CASSLTDSYTF
TRBV4-3	TRBJ1-3	15	CASSQDHSSGNTIYF
TRBV12-5	TRBJ1-1	13	CASGLVKGGHAFF
TRBV7-2	TRBJ2-2	16	CASSAPSGGDTGELFF
TRBV3-1	TRBJ1-5	15	CASSQGNGANQPQHF
TRBV7-9	TRBJ1-2	14	CASTRDGLGYGYTF
TRBV5-4	TRBJ1-2	17	CASSSGLDLGGDYGYTF
TRBV12-3/TRBV12-4	TRBJ1-4	13	CASKGGFAEKLFF
TRBV12-3/TRBV12-4	TRBJ1-1	14	CASSPFQSGTEAFF
TRBV7-9	TRBJ1-2	14	CASSRLDGGYGYTF
TRBV20-1	TRBJ1-1	13	CSASRQLNTEAFF
TRBV20-1	TRBJ1-2	14	CSANRQGSGYGYTF
TRBV9	TRBJ2-1	15	CASSPRSGSYNEQFF
TRBV4-3	TRBJ2-1	14	CASSLSGSYNEQFF
TRBV20-1	TRBJ1-1	14	CSALTGDLNTEAFF
TRBV7-9	TRBJ1-3	15	CASSWDRASGNTIYF
TRBV10-3	TRBJ2-7	12	CAIGQPDYEQYF
TRBV7-8	TRBJ2-2	17	CASSSPYPSDNTGELFF
TRBV20-1	TRBJ2-4	15	CSARQGSPYSNIQYF
TRBV4-1	TRBJ1-1	15	CASSQASDPNTEAFF
TRBV12-3/TRBV12-4	TRBJ1-1	14	CASSRGQGTFEAFF
TRBV20-1	TRBJ2-1	12	CSARAFSWEQFF
TRBV20-1	TRBJ2-1	11	CSAQHGNEQFF
TRBV7-9	TRBJ1-2	16	CASSLLAGGDNYGYTF
TRBV3-1	TRBJ2-2	12	CASSLVDGELFF
TRBV10-3	TRBJ1-1	13	CAINRDGGGEAFF
TRBV24-1	TRBJ2-1	17	CATSDFNVPFNQQVQFF
TRBV7-6	TRBJ2-1	12	CASSQTPNEQFF
TRBV7-2	TRBJ1-6	15	CASRGGGSYNSPLHF
TRBV6-6	TRBJ1-4	14	CASSLKRLKEKLFF
TRBV7-9	TRBJ1-6	15	CASSLFSGENSPLHF
TRBV9	TRBJ1-2	14	CASSQGQHNYGYTF
TRBV29-1	TRBJ1-4	15	CSVGKQGGTNEKLFF
TRBV4-3	TRBJ1-1	13	CASSQEGGAEAFF
TRBV4-3	TRBJ1-1	14	CASSQGTGVTEAFF